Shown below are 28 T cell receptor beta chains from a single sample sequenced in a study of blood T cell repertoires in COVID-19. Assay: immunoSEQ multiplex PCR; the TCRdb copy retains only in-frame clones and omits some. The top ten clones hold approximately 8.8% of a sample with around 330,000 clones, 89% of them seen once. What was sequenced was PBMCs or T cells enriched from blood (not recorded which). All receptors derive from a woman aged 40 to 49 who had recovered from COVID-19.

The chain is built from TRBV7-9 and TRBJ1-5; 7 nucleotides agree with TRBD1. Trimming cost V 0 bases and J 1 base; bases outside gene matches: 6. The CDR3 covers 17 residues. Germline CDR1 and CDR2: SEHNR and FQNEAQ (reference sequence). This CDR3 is CASSLAWDSLSNQPQHF. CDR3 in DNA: TGTGCCAGCAGCTTAGCCTGGGACAGTTTAAGCAATCAGCCCCAGCATTTT.

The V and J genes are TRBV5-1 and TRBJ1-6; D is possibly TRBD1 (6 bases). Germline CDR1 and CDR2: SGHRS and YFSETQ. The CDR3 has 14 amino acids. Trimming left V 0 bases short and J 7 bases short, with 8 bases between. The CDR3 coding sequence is TGCGCCAGCAGCTTGGGACAGGAAAATTCACCCCTCCACTTT. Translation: CASSLGQENSPLHF.

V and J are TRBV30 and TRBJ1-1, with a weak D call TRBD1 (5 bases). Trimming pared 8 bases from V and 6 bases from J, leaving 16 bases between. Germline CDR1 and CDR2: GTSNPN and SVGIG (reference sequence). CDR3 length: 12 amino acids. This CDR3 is CAGRGSVSEAFF. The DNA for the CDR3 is TGTGCCGGGCGGGGCTCGGTCTCTGAAGCTTTCTTT. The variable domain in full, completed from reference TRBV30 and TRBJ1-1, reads SQTIHQWPATLVQPVGSPLSLECTVEGTSNPNLYWYRQAAGRGLQLLFYSVGIGQISSEVPQNLSASRPQDRQFILSSKKLLLSDSGFYLCAGRGSVSEAFFGQGTRLTVV.

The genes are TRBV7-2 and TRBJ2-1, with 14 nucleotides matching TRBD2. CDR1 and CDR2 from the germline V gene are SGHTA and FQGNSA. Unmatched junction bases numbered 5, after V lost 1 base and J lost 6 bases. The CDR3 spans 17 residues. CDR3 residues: CASSLDPGLAGANEQFF. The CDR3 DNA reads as TGTGCCAGCAGCTTAGATCCGGGACTAGCGGGAGCCAATGAGCAGTTCTTC. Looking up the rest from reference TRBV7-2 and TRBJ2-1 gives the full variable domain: GAGVSQSPSNKVTEKGKDVELRCDPISGHTALYWYRQSLGQGLEFLIYFQGNSAPDKSGLPSDRFSAERTGGSVSTLTIQRTQQEDSAVYLCASSLDPGLAGANEQFFGPGTRLTVL.

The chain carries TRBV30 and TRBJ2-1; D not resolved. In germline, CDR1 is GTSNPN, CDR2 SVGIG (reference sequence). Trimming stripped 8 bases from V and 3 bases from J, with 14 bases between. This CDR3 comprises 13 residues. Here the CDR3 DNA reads TGTGCCGGAGAGCTAGATTTCTACAATGAGCAGTTCTTC. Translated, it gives CAGELDFYNEQFF.

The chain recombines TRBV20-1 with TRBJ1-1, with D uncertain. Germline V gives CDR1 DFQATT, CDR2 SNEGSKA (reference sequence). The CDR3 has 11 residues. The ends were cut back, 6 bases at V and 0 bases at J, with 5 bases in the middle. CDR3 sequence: CSAALNTEAFF. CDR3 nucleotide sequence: TGCAGTGCAGCTTTGAACACTGAAGCTTTCTTT.

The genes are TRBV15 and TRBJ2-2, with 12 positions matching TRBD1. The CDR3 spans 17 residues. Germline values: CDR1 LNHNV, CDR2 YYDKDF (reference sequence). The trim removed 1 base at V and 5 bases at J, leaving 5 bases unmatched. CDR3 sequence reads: CATSRGGQGARTGELFF. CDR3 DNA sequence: TGTGCCACCAGCAGAGGGGGACAGGGGGCTCGGACCGGGGAGCTGTTTTTT.

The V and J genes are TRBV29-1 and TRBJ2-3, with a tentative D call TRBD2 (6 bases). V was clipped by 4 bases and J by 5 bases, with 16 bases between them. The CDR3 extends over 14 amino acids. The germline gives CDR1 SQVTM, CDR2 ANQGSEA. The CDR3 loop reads CSVVGAGMGDTQYF. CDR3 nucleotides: TGCAGCGTTGTGGGAGCGGGTATGGGAGATACGCAGTATTTT.

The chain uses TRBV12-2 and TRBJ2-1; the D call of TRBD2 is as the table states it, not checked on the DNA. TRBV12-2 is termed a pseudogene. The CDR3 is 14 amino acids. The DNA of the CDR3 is TGTGCAAGTCGTTCTAGCGGGGGGTACAATGAGCAGTTCTTC. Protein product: CASRSSGGYNEQFF.

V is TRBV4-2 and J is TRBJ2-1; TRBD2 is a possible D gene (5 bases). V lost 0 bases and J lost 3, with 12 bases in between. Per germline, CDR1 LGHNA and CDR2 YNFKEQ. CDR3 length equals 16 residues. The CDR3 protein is CASSQDKRTFYNEQFF. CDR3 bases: TGTGCCAGCAGCCAAGATAAGCGGACCTTCTACAATGAGCAGTTCTTC.

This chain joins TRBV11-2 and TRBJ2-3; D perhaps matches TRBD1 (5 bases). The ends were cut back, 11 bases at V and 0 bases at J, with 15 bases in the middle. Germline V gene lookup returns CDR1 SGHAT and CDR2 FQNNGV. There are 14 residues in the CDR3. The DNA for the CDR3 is TGTGCCGGGGCCCCAGGCTCTAGCACAGATACGCAGTATTTT. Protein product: CAGAPGSSTDTQYF.

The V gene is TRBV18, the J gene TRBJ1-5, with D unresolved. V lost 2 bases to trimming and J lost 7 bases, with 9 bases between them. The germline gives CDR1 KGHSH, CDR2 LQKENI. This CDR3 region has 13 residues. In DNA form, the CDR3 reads TGTGCCAGCTCACCAACCACATTACAGCCCCAGCATTTT. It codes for CASSPTTLQPQHF.

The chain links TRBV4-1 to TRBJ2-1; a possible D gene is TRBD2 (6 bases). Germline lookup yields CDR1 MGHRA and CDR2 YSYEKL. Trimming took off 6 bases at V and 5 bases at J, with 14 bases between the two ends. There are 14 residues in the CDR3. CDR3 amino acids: CASRSAGPNNEQFF. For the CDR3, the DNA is TGCGCCAGCAGATCGGCGGGGCCCAACAATGAGCAGTTCTTC.

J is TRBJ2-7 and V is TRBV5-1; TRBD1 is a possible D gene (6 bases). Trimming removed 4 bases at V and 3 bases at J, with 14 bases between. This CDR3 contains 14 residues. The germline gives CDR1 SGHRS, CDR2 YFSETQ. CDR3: CASSSLPQGYEQYF. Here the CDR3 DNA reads TGCGCCAGCAGCAGCTTACCACAGGGCTACGAGCAGTACTTC.

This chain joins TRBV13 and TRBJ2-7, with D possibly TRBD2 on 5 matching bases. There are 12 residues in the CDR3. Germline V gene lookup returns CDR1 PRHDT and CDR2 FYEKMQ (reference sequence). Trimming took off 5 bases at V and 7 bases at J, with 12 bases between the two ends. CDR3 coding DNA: TGTGCCAGCAGCCCCCAACAGCGGGAGCAGTACTTC. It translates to CASSPQQREQYF.

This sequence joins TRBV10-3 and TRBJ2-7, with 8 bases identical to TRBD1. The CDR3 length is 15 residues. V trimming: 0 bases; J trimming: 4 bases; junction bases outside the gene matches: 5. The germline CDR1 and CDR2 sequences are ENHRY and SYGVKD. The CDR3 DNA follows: TGTGCCATCAGTGAGTCAGGACAGGGAGAATACGAGCAGTACTTC. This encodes CAISESGQGEYEQYF.

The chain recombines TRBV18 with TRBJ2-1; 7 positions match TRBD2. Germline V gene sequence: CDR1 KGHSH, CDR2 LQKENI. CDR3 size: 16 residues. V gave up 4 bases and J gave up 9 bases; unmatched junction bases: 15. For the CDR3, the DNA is TGTGCCAGCTCACGAGACGGGGCGGGAGTGGCAAGTGAGCAGTTCTTC. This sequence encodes CASSRDGAGVASEQFF.

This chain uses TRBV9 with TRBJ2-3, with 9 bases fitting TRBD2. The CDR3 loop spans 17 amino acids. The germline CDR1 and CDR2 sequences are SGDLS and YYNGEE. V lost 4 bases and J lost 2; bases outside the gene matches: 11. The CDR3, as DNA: TGTGCCAGCAGCCTTACCCTAGCGGGACGAGCCACAGATACGCAGTATTTT. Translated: CASSLTLAGRATDTQYF.

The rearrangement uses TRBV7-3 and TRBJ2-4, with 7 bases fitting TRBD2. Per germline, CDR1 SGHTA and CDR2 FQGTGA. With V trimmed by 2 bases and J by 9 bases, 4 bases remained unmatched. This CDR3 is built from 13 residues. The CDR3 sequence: CASSLLGEGIQYF. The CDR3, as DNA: TGTGCCAGCAGCTTACTGGGGGAGGGCATTCAGTACTTC.

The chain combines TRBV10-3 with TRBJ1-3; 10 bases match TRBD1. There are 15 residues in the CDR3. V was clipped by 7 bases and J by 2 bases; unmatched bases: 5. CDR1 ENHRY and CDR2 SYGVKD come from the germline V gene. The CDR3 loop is CAINDRGLAGNTIYF. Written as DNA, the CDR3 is TGTGCCATCAACGACAGGGGGCTGGCTGGAAACACCATATATTTT.

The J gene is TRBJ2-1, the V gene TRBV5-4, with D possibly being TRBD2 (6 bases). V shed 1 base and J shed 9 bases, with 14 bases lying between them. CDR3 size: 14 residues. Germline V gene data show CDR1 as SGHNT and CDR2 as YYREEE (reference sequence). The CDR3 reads CASSLFEREVEQFF. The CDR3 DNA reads TGTGCCAGCAGCTTGTTCGAGAGGGAGGTTGAGCAGTTCTTC.

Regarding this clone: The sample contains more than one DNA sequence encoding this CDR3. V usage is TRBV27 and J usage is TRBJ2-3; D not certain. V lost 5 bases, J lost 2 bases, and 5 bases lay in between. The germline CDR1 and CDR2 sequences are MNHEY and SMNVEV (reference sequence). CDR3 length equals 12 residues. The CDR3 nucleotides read TGTGCCAGCAGTCCGTCCACAGATACGCAGTATTTT. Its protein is CASSPSTDTQYF.

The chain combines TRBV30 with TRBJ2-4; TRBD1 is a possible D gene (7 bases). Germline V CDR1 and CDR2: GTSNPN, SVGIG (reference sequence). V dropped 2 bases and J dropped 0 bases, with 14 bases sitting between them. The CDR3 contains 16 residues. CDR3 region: CAWSTPGGLAKNIQYF. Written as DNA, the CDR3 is TGTGCCTGGAGTACACCAGGGGGGCTAGCCAAAAACATTCAGTACTTC.

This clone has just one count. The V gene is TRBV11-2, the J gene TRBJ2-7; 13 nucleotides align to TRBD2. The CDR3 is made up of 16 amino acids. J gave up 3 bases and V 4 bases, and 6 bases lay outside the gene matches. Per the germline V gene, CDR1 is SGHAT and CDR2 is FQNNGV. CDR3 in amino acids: CASSSGLAGAGYEQYF. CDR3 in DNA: TGTGCCAGCAGCTCCGGACTAGCGGGAGCTGGCTACGAGCAGTACTTC.

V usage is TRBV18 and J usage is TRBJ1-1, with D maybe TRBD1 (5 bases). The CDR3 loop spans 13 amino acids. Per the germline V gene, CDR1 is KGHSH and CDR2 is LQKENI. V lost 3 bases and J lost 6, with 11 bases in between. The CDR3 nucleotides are TGTGCCAGCTCACCTCAGGGAATTGCTGAAGCTTTCTTT. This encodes CASSPQGIAEAFF. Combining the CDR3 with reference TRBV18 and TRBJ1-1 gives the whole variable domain NAGVMQNPRHLVRRRGQEARLRCSPMKGHSHVYWYRQLPEEGLKFMVYLQKENIIDESGMPKERFSAEFPKEGPSILRIQQVVRGDSAAYFCASSPQGIAEAFFGQGTRLTVV.

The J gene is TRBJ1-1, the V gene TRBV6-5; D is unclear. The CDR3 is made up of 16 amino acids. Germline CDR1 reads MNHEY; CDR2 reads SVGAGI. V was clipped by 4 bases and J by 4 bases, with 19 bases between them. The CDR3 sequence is CASSSRREGRGTEAFF. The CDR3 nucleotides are TGTGCCAGCAGTTCCAGACGGGAAGGTCGGGGCACTGAAGCTTTCTTT.

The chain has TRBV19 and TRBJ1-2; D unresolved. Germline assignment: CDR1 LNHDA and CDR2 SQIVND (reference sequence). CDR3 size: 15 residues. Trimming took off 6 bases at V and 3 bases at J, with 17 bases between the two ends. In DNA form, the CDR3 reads TGTGCCAGTAGACCCCCGGCAGGAGGGTACTATGGCTACACCTTC. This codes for CASRPPAGGYYGYTF.

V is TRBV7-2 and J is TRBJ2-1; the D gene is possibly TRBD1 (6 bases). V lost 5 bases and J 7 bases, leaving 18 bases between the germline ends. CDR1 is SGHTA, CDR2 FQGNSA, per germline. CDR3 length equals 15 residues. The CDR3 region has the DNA TGTGCCAGCAGCCTTACAGGGTTGGACCAGAATGAGCAGTTCTTC. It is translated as CASSLTGLDQNEQFF.